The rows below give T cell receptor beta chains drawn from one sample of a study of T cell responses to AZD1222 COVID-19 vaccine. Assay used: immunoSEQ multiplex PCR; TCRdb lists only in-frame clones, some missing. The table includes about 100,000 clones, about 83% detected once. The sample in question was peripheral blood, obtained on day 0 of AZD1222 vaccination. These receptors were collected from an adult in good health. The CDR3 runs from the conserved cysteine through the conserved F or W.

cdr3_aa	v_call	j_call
CSAKLHEQYF	TRBV20-1	TRBJ2-7
CASRDRAGTDTQYF	TRBV19	TRBJ2-3
CASQGADDIGGYTF	TRBV6-5	TRBJ1-2
CASSGGGPAAQETQYF	TRBV5-4	TRBJ2-5
CSASYGGGSPRAEAFF	TRBV20-1	TRBJ1-1
CASSLGRGDPTDTF	TRBV11-2	TRBJ1-2
CASQLAGSPEQFF	TRBV7-9	TRBJ2-1
CATSDGPFRWGNQPQHF	TRBV24-1	TRBJ1-5
CASSHGRTAEAFF	TRBV3-1/TRBV3-2	TRBJ1-1
CSVAGQMGTEAFF	TRBV29-1	TRBJ1-1
CASSYSTDGNYGYTF	TRBV6-5	TRBJ1-2
CSVVKVMATEAFF	TRBV29-1	TRBJ1-1
CASSLARTGNYGYTF	TRBV5-1	TRBJ1-2
CASSEQGEFTEAFF	TRBV6-1	TRBJ1-1
CASNRGLNQPQHF	TRBV2	TRBJ1-5
CASSTERGEQYF	TRBV7-9	TRBJ2-7
CASSLQWARGGTQYF	TRBV5-5	TRBJ2-5
CASSLETGEAFF	TRBV12-3/TRBV12-4	TRBJ1-1
CASGWGYEQYF	TRBV6-6	TRBJ2-7
CASRPTGLAKNIQYF	TRBV6-5	TRBJ2-4
CASTQDLENQPQHF	TRBV6-4	TRBJ1-5
CSVALGQGVSSTEAFF	TRBV29-1	TRBJ1-1
CASSYDYRQAKNIQYF	TRBV6-5	TRBJ2-4
CASSAGLNTEAFF	TRBV10-1	TRBJ1-1
CASSQTGISYEQYF	TRBV18	TRBJ2-7
CASSQRTGENTEAFF	TRBV3-1/TRBV3-2	TRBJ1-1
CASSPREGLQGAGEKLFF	TRBV19	TRBJ1-4
CASSQYSPGQGGNTEAFF	TRBV4-1	TRBJ1-1
CATSDLDRGKETQYF	TRBV24-1	TRBJ2-5
CASTGRGGQETQYF	TRBV6-5	TRBJ2-5